Listed below are T cell receptor beta chains from one sample, sequenced in a study of cytomegalovirus exposure and HLA in healthy donors. Only in-frame clones appear in the TCRdb table, and some are missing; sequencing was by immunoSEQ multiplex PCR. The sample records 55,000 to 80,000 clones, about four fifths being singletons. The sample consisted of PBMCs. Source of these receptors: a woman in her twenties or thirties in good health and CMV-seronegative. Each CDR3 is given with its conserved first and last residue. Each record gives: V gene, clone size, J gene, D gene, CDR3 protein, CDR3 DNA. A D gene is named only where the DNA matches it firmly. Part of the rows lack a size; the others show once, few, many or a class for expanded clones.

>TRBV2|.|TRBJ1-5|TRBD1
CASSGQELQPQHF
TGTGCCAGCAGCGGACAGGAACTCCAGCCCCAGCATTTT
>TRBV5-1|.|TRBJ1-3|TRBD1
CASSSGQGPGNTIYF
TGCGCCAGCAGCTCCGGACAGGGCCCTGGAAACACCATATATTTT
>TRBV7-3|.|TRBJ2-1|TRBD2
CASRDPSREDYNEQFF
TGTGCCAGCAGGGACCCTAGCCGGGAGGACTACAATGAGCAGTTCTTC
>TRBV11-2|once|TRBJ2-5|TRBD2
CASSGTSQEWRTQYF
TGTGCCAGCAGCGGGACTAGTCAAGAGTGGCGGACCCAGTACTTC
>TRBV7-9|.|TRBJ2-7|.
CASSFSDSYEQYF
TGTGCCAGCAGCTTTTCGGACAGCTACGAGCAGTACTTC
>TRBV10-3|.|TRBJ1-2|.
CAISEGGGYTF
TGTGCCATCAGTGAGGGAGGTGGCTACACCTTC
>TRBV30|.|TRBJ2-1|.
CAWSDGSEVKFF
TGTGCCTGGAGTGACGGGAGCGAAGTTAAGTTCTTC
>TRBV5-4|.|TRBJ2-7|.
CASSFVSGYEQYF
TGTGCCAGCAGCTTTGTGAGCGGGTACGAGCAGTACTTC
>TRBV6-1|.|TRBJ1-5|.
CASSVGGVINQPQHF
TGTGCCAGCAGTGTGGGCGGGGTTATCAATCAGCCCCAGCATTTT
>TRBV29-1|.|TRBJ2-6|.
CSAAGAGANVLTF
TGCAGCGCCGCCGGGGCTGGGGCCAACGTCCTGACTTTC